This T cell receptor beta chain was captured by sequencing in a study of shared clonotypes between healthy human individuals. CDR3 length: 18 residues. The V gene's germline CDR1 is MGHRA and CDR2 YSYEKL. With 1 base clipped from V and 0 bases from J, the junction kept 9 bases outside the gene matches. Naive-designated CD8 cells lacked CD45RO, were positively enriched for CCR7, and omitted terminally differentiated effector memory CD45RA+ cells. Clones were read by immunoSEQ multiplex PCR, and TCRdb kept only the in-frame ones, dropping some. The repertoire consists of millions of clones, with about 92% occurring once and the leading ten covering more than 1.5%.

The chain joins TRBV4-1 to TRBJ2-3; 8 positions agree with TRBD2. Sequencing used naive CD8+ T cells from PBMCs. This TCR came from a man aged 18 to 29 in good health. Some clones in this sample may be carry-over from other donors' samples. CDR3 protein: CASSQGGAASGSTDTQYF. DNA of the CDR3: TGCGCCAGCAGCCAAGGGGGTGCGGCTAGCGGGAGCACAGATACGCAGTATTTT.